This T cell receptor (beta chain) came from a study of regulatory T cells in long-lasting Graves disease. This CDR3 is 14 amino acids long. In germline, CDR1 is DFQATT, CDR2 SNEGSKA (reference sequence). V lost 3 bases, J lost 7 bases, and 9 bases stayed unmatched. Time point here: persistent/refractory GD, antithyroid drugs over 5 years with positive TRAb. The TCR library was made from RNA extracted from PBMCs. For TCR beta, libraries came from iRepertoire HTBI primers and Arm-PCR of CDR3 regions. TCRdb processed the multiplex PCR reads anew with MiXCR; each CDR3 protein has one entry. Of roughly 450,000 distinct CDR3 sequences listed, approximately 22% are singletons. This clonotype was seen ten or more times. Its antigen is not known. The study, taken as a whole, reports: Favored gene segments in persistent disease were TRBV28, TRBJ1-2 and TRBJ2-5.

The sequence derives from a female donor with Graves disease. The starting material was peripheral blood mononuclear cells (PBMCs), obtained when the disease was refractory, from a patient treated with antithyroid drugs. The V and J genes are TRBV20-1 and TRBJ2-7; TRBD1 matches 10 bases. CDR3 nucleotides: TGCAGTGCTAGCAGAGGGACAGGGGCGGGGGAGCAGTACTTC. Its protein is CSASRGTGAGEQYF.